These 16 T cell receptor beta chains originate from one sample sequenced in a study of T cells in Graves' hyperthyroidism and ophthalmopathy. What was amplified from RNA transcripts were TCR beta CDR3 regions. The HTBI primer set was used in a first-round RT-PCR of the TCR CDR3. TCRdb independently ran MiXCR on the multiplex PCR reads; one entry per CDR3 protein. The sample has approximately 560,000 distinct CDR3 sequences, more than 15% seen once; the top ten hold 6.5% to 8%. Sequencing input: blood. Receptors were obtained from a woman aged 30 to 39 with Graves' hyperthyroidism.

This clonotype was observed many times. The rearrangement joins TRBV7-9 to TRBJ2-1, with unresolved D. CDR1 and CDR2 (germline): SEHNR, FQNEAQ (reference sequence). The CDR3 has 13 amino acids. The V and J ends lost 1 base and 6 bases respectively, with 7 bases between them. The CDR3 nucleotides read TGTGCCAGCAGCTTAGGGTCTCTCAATGAGCAGTTCTTC. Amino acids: CASSLGSLNEQFF.

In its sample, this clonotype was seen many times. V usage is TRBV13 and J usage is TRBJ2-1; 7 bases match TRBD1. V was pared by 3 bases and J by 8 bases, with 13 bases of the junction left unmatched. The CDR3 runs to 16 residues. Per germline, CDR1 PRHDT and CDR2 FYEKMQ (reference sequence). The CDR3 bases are TGTGCCAGCAGCTTCCTTGACAGGGCGCAAGTTGATGAGCAGTTCTTC. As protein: CASSFLDRAQVDEQFF.

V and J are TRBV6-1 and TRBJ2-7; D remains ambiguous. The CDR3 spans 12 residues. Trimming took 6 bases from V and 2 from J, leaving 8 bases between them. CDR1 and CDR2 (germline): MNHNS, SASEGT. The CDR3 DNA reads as TGTGCCAGCAGGACGGATGCCTACGAGCAGTACTTC. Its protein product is CASRTDAYEQYF.

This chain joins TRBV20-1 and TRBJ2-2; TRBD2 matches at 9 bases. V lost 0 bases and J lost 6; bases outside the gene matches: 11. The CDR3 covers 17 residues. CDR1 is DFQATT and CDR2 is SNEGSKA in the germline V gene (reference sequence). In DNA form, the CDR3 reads TGCAGTGCTAGAGATCTCGGAGGAGCGGGAGGAGCCGGGGAGCTGTTTTTT. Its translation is CSARDLGGAGGAGELFF.

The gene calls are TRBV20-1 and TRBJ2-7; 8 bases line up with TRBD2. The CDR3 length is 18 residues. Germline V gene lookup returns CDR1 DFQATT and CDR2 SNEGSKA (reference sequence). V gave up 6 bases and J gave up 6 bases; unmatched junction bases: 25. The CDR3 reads CSALPGLAGSREGGEQYF. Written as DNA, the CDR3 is TGCAGTGCACTACCTGGTTTAGCGGGATCTAGGGAGGGGGGCGAGCAGTACTTC.

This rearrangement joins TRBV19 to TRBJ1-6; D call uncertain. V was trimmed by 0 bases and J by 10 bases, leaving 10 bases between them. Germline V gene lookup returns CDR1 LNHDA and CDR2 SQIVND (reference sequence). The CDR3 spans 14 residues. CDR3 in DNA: TGTGCCAGTAGTATAGAACCCCGGGAATCACCCCTCCACTTT. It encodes CASSIEPRESPLHF.

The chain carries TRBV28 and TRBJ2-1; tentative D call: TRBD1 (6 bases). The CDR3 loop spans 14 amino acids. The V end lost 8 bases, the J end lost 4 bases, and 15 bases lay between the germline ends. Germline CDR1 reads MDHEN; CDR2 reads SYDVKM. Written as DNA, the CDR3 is TGTGCCAGCTTCGGACAGCCTCTTTACAATGAGCAGTTCTTC. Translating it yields CASFGQPLYNEQFF.

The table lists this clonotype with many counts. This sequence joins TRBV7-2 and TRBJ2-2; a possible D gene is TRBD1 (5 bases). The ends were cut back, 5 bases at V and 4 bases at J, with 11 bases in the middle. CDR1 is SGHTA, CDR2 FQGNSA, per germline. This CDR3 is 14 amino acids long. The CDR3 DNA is TGTGCCAGCAGCGCCCAGGGCTCCACCGGGGAGCTGTTTTTT. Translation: CASSAQGSTGELFF.

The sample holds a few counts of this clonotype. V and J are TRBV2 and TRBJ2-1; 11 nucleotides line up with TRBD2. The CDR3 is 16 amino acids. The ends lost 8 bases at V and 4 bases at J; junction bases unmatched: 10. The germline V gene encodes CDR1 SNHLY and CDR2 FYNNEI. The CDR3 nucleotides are TGTGCCAGCGGGCGGACTAGCGGGCCGATATACAATGAGCAGTTCTTC. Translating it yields CASGRTSGPIYNEQFF.

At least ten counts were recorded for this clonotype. The CDR3 spells CASSQGAGSSYEQYF. Here the CDR3 DNA reads TGTGCCAGCAGCCAGGGTGCAGGTAGCTCCTACGAGCAGTACTTC. The chain uses TRBV7-8 and TRBJ2-7; D is perhaps TRBD1 (5 bases). The germline V gene has CDR1 SGHVS and CDR2 FQNEAQ. The CDR3 runs 15 residues. The V and J ends lost 5 bases and 0 bases respectively, with 14 bases between them.

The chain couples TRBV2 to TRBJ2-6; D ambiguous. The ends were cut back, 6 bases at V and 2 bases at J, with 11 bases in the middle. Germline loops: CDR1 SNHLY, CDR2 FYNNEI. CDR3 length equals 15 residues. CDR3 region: CASRPMGTGANVLTF. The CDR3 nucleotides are TGTGCCAGCAGACCAATGGGGACTGGGGCCAACGTCCTGACTTTC.

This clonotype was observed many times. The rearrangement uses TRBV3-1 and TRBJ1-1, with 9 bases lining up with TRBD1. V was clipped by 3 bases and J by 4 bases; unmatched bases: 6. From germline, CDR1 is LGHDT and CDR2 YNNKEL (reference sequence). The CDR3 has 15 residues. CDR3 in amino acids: CASSQTGTGPTEAFF. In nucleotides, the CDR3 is TGTGCCAGCAGCCAGACCGGGACAGGGCCCACTGAAGCTTTCTTT.

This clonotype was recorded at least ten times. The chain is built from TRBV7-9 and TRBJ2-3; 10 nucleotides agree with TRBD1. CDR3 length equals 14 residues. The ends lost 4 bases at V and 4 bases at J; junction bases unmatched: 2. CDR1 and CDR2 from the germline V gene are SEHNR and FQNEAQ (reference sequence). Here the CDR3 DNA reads TGTGCCAGCAGCTCGACAGGGGGCCCAGATACGCAGTATTTT. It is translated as CASSSTGGPDTQYF.

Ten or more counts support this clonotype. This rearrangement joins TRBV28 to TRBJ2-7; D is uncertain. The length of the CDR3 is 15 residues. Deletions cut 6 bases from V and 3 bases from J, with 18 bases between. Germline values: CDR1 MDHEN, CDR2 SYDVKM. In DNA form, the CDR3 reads TGTGCCAGCAGCACATTTAGTAGGCAGAGCTACGAGCAGTACTTC. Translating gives CASSTFSRQSYEQYF.

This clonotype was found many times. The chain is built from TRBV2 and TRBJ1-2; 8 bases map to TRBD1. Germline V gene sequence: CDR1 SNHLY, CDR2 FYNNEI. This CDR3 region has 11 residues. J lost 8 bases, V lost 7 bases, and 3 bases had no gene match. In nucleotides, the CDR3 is TGTGCCAGCAAGACAGGGGCCGGCTACACCTTC. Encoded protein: CASKTGAGYTF.

This CDR3 is CSAREWRDNDQPQHF. The CDR3, as DNA: TGCAGTGCTAGAGAGTGGAGGGACAACGATCAGCCCCAGCATTTT. The genes are TRBV20-1 and TRBJ1-5; D might be TRBD1 (6 bases). V was cut by 0 bases and J by 5 bases, with 14 bases left in between. This CDR3 spans 15 amino acids. Germline V gene sequence: CDR1 DFQATT, CDR2 SNEGSKA (reference sequence).